The T cell receptor beta chain under discussion was sequenced for a study of blood T cell repertoires in COVID-19. Study in general: COVID-19 samples from acute and convalescent phases originated in the United States, Italy and Spain. T cells, B-cell-depleted T cells, or PBMCs provided the cDNA or gDNA that served as material.

CDR3 length: 15 residues. Germline-derived CDR1 and CDR2 are SGHAT and FQDESV (reference sequence). Unmatched junction bases numbered 5, after V lost 1 base and J lost 5 bases. In the original analysis: Reference gene primers were amplified, and this amplification served to estimate nucleated cell counts. Clones were sequenced by immunoSEQ multiplex PCR, and TCRdb holds only the in-frame ones, with some missing. That table gives V, J and clone size, and the DNA gave D and trimming. Among approximately 170,000 clones listed, roughly 89% were seen once. The sample comprised peripheral blood. The sequence was collected from a man aged 18 to 29 with active or convalescent COVID-19. V gene TRBV11-1 combines with J gene TRBJ2-1, with TRBD2 matching 7 bases. The CDR3 loop is CASSLGGSPNNEQFF. The CDR3, as DNA: TGTGCCAGCAGCTTAGGCGGGAGCCCCAACAATGAGCAGTTCTTC.